The clone carrying this TCR beta chain has more than one count but fewer than ten. Preparation of the bulk TCR libraries relied on previously described methods and listed TCR primers. From the PCR reads, TCRdb called clonotypes with MiXCR, one entry per CDR3 protein. The sample includes about half a million distinct CDR3 sequences, roughly 26% of them seen just once. The data were taken from a study of molecular identifiers for immune sequencing clone quantification. Sorted inputs of about 20,000 to 1,000,000 cells, with 10%, 30% or 50% RNA, yielded naive CD8 libraries. Trimming removed 1 base from V and 13 bases from J; junction bases left unmatched: 15. The CDR3 contains 16 residues.

This TCR derives from a human donor in good health. Some libraries in this study had Jurkat cell RNA spiked in. The sample consisted of naive CD8+ T cells from blood, with Jurkat cell RNA spiked in. Subset in this sample: FACS-sorted CD8+CD4-CCR7+CD45RA+ naive T cells. V is TRBV12-3 or TRBV12-4 and J is TRBJ2-3; TRBD1 matches at 9 bases. Written as DNA, the CDR3 is TGTGCCAGCAGTTTAGGTACAGGGGGCATGGAGATGGTCAAGTATTTT. The encoded protein is CASSLGTGGMEMVKYF.